This T cell receptor beta chain appears in the sequencing data of a study of blood T cell repertoires in COVID-19 (dated by TCRdb to 2018 to 2021). A note on the overall study: The collaborator samples originated in the United States, Italy and Spain and spanned the acute and convalescent phases of COVID-19. The repertoires were released in a freely available public database meant as a resource for research on the immune response to SARS-CoV-2. The prospective study material was composed of cDNA or gDNA derived from T cells, B-cell-depleted T cells, or PBMCs. Subjects who had been exposed to COVID-19, were actively infected with it, or had recovered from it provided the deeply sampled blood TCRbeta repertoires that made up the dataset. The samples were drawn from the first 160 participants of the ongoing ImmuneRACE study and from 1,254 subjects provided by 6 global collaborators. Where available, HLA class I and class II types were taken from metadata supplied by the sample provider and were not determined by assay-based typing. Nearly every sample came with metadata listing a de-identified subject ID, COVID-19 status, age in years and sex.

A word on this clone: Its antigen remains undetermined. No base quality values were provided; no much bigger clone lies one nucleotide off.

TCRbeta CDR3 regions were amplified from genomic DNA using the immunoSEQ Assay, a bias-controlled multiplex PCR. The original methods were these. Within the assay, amplification of reference gene primers was used to estimate how many nucleated cells each sample contained. To quantify the absolute abundance of each unique TCRbeta CDR3 rearrangement, sequence reads were collapsed and filtered. For each sample, productive Simpson clonality was calculated as the square root of Simpson's diversity index over productive rearrangements. TCRdb retrieved this table from immuneACCESS and kept in-frame rearrangements only. Not all clones are present; in checked studies, unresolved V genes account for under half, and no reason is known for the remainder. V and J calls and clone size come straight from that table; D and trimming were deduced from the DNA. Recorded for this sample are under 450,000 clones; over 75% of them occurred a single time. Of the sample, roughly 3% falls within the top ten clones.

The full study reports these points: The quantity of clinical and demographic metadata differed by source and by participant and was supplied without curation.

Participants in the prospective study were enrolled through a virtual design, were aged roughly 18 to 90 years, and lived in roughly 24 United States geographic areas. In the prospective study, participants were assigned to cohorts based on the clinical history participants reported in a screening survey and a study questionnaire. ImmuneRACE Cohort 3 recovered participants were defined by two consecutive negative NP/OP PCR tests, healthcare professional clearance, or symptom resolution. Mobile phlebotomists in the prospective study collected whole blood, serum and a nasopharyngeal or oropharyngeal swab from every participant. Prospective study participants could optionally give additional blood draws and questionnaires over an approximately 2-month period. Prospective study blood samples were shipped either frozen or at room temperature before DNA extraction. The receptor was isolated from a woman younger than 45 who had recovered from COVID-19. Input material: PBMCs or T cells enriched from blood (not recorded which).

CDR3 protein: CASSFLGQSADTQYF. The sequenced DNA is TGTGCCAGCAGTTTTTTGGGACAGAGCGCAGATACGCAGTATTTT. The chain joins TRBV27 to TRBJ2-3; a stretch of 7 junction bases matches TRBD1. The CDR3 numbers 15 residues from cysteine through phenylalanine. Just CDR3 DNA is preserved here, 45 bases in frame from base 1. V and J are trimmed by 3 bases and 4 bases, and the gene matches miss 7 bases of the junction. CDR1 is given as MNHEY and CDR2 as SMNVEV, both from the germline V gene (reference sequence).